This TCR beta chain was captured by sequencing in a study of T cell responses to AZD1222 COVID-19 vaccine. The study, taken as a whole, reports: A rise in Spike-specific TCR breadth and depth followed two AZD1222 doses. Vaccine-associated CD4 TCRs ranged over spike, dominating at 160-218 and 743-854. As reported, nearly half of all spike-specific TCRs target variant regions that are unmutated.

On this clone: Its target is unknown.

Measured with immunoSEQ multiplex PCR; TCRdb has only the in-frame clones, and not every one. This repertoire shows fewer than 130,000 clones, roughly nine tenths found once; its top ten account for about 1.2%. CDR1 and CDR2 from the germline V gene are LGHNA and YNFKEQ. There are 16 residues in the CDR3. With 1 base clipped from V and 7 bases from J, the junction kept 6 bases outside the gene matches. The sample consisted of peripheral blood, taken on day 0 of AZD1222 vaccination. The gene calls are TRBV4-2 and TRBJ2-1, with 11 bases matching TRBD2. The source of this sequence is an adult in good health. The CDR3 here is CASSQVSGRGQNEQFF. CDR3 DNA sequence: TGTGCCAGCAGCCAAGTTAGCGGGAGGGGACAAAATGAGCAGTTCTTC.